A single sample gave rise to the 26 T cell receptor beta chains below, sequenced in a study of blood T cell repertoires in COVID-19. Some clones are missing from TCRdb's copy, which holds only in-frame ones; the method was immunoSEQ multiplex PCR. The sample comprises 85,000 to 110,000 clones, approximately 84% of which are singletons, and roughly 6% rests with the top ten. The sequenced material came from peripheral blood. The receptors come from a human donor in a cohort sampled during active COVID-19.

The DNA of the CDR3 is TGTGCCGGCCGGAGCTGCAATGAGCAGTTCTTC. This translates into CAGRSCNEQFF. The V gene is TRBV12-1, the J gene TRBJ2-1; the D call in the table, TRBD2, was not verified against the DNA. TRBV12-1 is listed as a pseudogene. The CDR3 has 11 residues.

Worth noting for this clone: Relative to the germline gene, one junction end is altered; a read error may explain this. The chain carries TRBV7-7 and TRBJ2-7; D might be TRBD2 (5 bases). The CDR3 length is 15 residues. CDR1 is SSHAT, CDR2 FNYEAQ, per germline (reference sequence). The CDR3 sequence: CASSLALGDSYEQYF. DNA of the CDR3: TGTGCTAGCAGCTTAGCGCTCGGAGACTCCTACGAGCAGTACTTC.

The chain joins TRBV7-8 to TRBJ1-3, with D unresolved. The V gene lost 1 base and the J gene lost 1 base, with 8 bases spanning the gap. The V gene's germline CDR1 is SGHVS and CDR2 FQNEAQ. The CDR3 is made up of 15 amino acids. The CDR3 DNA reads TGTGCCAGCAGCTTAGATTCGAGGTCTGGAAACACCATATATTTT. Amino acid sequence: CASSLDSRSGNTIYF. Filled out from reference TRBV7-8 and TRBJ1-3, the complete variable domain reads GAGVSQSPRYKVAKRGQDVALRCDPISGHVSLFWYQQALGQGPEFLTYFQNEAQLDKSGLPSDRFFAERPEGSVSTLKIQRTQQEDSAVYLCASSLDSRSGNTIYFGEGSWLTVV.

This chain uses TRBV6-5 with TRBJ2-7, with no clear D. V was trimmed by 0 bases and J by 6 bases, leaving 12 bases between them. This CDR3 has 14 amino acids. Per the germline V gene, CDR1 is MNHEY and CDR2 is SVGAGI. CDR3 in DNA: TGTGCCAGCAGTTACTCGTTAGAGGCTGGCGAGCAGTACTTC. This encodes CASSYSLEAGEQYF.

V gene TRBV29-1 combines with J gene TRBJ1-2, with 10 bases fitting TRBD1. There are 16 residues in the CDR3. Germline CDR1 reads SQVTM; CDR2 reads ANQGSEA. V lost 4 bases to trimming and J lost 3 bases; unmatched junction nucleotides: 11. Here the CDR3 DNA reads TGCAGCGTTGGATTGTCTGGGACAGGGGATCACTATGGCTACACCTTC. Its protein is CSVGLSGTGDHYGYTF.

This clone was seen only once. The chain recombines TRBV15 with TRBJ2-6, with no clear D. Deletions cut 7 bases from V and 3 bases from J, with 7 bases between. The CDR3 is 13 residues long. Germline V lookup: CDR1 LNHNV, CDR2 YYDKDF (reference sequence). The CDR3 loop reads CATKNGGANVLTF. DNA for the CDR3: TGTGCCACCAAAAACGGTGGGGCCAACGTCCTGACTTTC.

The V gene is TRBV5-4, the J gene TRBJ2-7; perhaps TRBD2 as D (6 bases). The CDR3 has 17 amino acids. V lost 0 bases, J lost 0 bases, and 16 bases lay in between. Germline CDR1 and CDR2: SGHNT and YYREEE (reference sequence). The chain's CDR3 is CASSLDGRVLSSYEQYF. CDR3 nucleotide sequence: TGTGCCAGCAGCTTGGACGGGAGAGTATTAAGCTCCTACGAGCAGTACTTC. The full variable domain, completed using reference TRBV5-4 and TRBJ2-7, is ETGVTQSPTHLIKTRGQQVTLRCSSQSGHNTVSWYQQALGQGPQFIFQYYREEENGRGNFPPRFSGLQFPNYSSELNVNALELDDSALYLCASSLDGRVLSSYEQYFGPGTRLTVT.

The chain links TRBV9 to TRBJ1-1; 9 bases line up with TRBD1. The germline gives CDR1 SGDLS, CDR2 YYNGEE. V lost 3 bases, J lost 8 bases, and 14 bases stayed unmatched. This CDR3 comprises 16 residues. CDR3 in DNA: TGTGCCAGCAGCGCGGACAGGGGTACGGGTTCTAGCGAAGCTTTCTTT. Translating gives CASSADRGTGSSEAFF.

This chain links TRBV2 with TRBJ2-5; 11 bases match TRBD2. CDR3 length: 16 amino acids. Germline values: CDR1 SNHLY, CDR2 FYNNEI. The ends lost 5 bases at V and 4 bases at J; junction bases unmatched: 9. The CDR3 here is CASSRGTTSGGETQYF. CDR3 DNA sequence: TGTGCCAGCAGTCGAGGCACTACTAGCGGGGGAGAGACCCAGTACTTC.

V and J are TRBV28 and TRBJ2-5; TRBD2 agrees at 15 bases. The V gene's germline CDR1 is MDHEN and CDR2 SYDVKM. V trimming: 6 bases; J trimming: 6 bases; junction bases outside the gene matches: 5. This CDR3 region has 15 residues. In DNA, the CDR3 is TGTGCCAGCAGGGTGGGACTAGCGGGGGGACAGACCCAGTACTTC. This sequence encodes CASRVGLAGGQTQYF.

The CDR3: CAISESTGVTDTQYF. DNA for the CDR3: TGTGCCATCAGTGAGTCGACGGGAGTCACAGATACGCAGTATTTT. This chain uses TRBV10-3 with TRBJ2-3; D possibly corresponds to TRBD2 (6 bases). The CDR3 runs 15 residues. Trimming cost V 0 bases and J 2 bases, with 9 bases left between them. Germline V gene sequence: CDR1 ENHRY, CDR2 SYGVKD.

The chain joins TRBV6-5 to TRBJ2-5; weak D call: TRBD1 (7 bases). Germline V gene lookup returns CDR1 MNHEY and CDR2 SVGAGI. Trimming cost V 8 bases and J 12 bases, with 28 bases left between them. CDR3 length: 15 amino acids. The chain's CDR3 is CASSSSRETGLSKYF. The CDR3 DNA is TGTGCCAGCTCTTCCAGCCGGGAGACAGGGCTATCCAAGTACTTC.

The gene calls are TRBV30 and TRBJ1-6; possible D gene TRBD1, 6 bases. Per germline, CDR1 GTSNPN and CDR2 SVGIG (reference sequence). The CDR3 is made up of 15 amino acids. Trimming stripped 4 bases from V and 6 bases from J, with 16 bases between. Here the CDR3 DNA reads TGTGCCTGGACGAACAGGGAATTGGGTAATTCACCCCTCCACTTT. Encoded protein: CAWTNRELGNSPLHF. Filled out from reference TRBV30 and TRBJ1-6, the complete variable domain reads SQTIHQWPATLVQPVGSPLSLECTVEGTSNPNLYWYRQAAGRGLQLLFYSVGIGQISSEVPQNLSASRPQDRQFILSSKKLLLSDSGFYLCAWTNRELGNSPLHFGNGTRLTVT.

The rearrangement uses TRBV5-1 and TRBJ1-2, with D tentatively TRBD1 (6 bases). Trimming took 4 bases from V and 5 from J, leaving 15 bases between them. Germline V gives CDR1 SGHRS, CDR2 YFSETQ. The CDR3 length is 14 residues. CDR3 DNA sequence: TGCGCCAGCAGCCCTTCTGGGGGCTGGTATGGCTACACCTTC. The encoded protein is CASSPSGGWYGYTF.

The chain has TRBV9 and TRBJ2-5; D may be TRBD1 (5 bases). The CDR3 is 15 amino acids. CDR1 and CDR2 from the germline V gene are SGDLS and YYNGEE. V gave up 1 base and J gave up 1 base, with 11 bases separating them. The CDR3 sequence is CASSVQGNSQETQYF. CDR3 coding DNA: TGTGCCAGCAGCGTACAGGGCAACAGCCAAGAGACCCAGTACTTC.

This clone appeared a single time. The chain links TRBV24-1 to TRBJ2-1, with 11 bases identical to TRBD2. CDR1 and CDR2 (germline): KGHDR, SFDVKD. There are 14 residues in the CDR3. V shed 8 bases and J 7 bases; nucleotides not matched to a gene: 6. CDR3 residues: CATKPSGRSNEQFF. The DNA for the CDR3 is TGTGCCACCAAACCTAGCGGGAGGAGTAATGAGCAGTTCTTC.

This chain links TRBV27 with TRBJ1-6; TRBD1 matches 10 bases. Per germline, CDR1 MNHEY and CDR2 SMNVEV (reference sequence). V shed 5 bases, J shed 8 bases, and the junction held 6 bases outside the gene matches. The CDR3 totals 15 residues. The CDR3 region is CASSRRQGADSPLHF. The CDR3 DNA is TGTGCCAGCAGTCGCCGACAGGGGGCGGATTCACCCCTCCACTTT.

V usage is TRBV7-9 and J usage is TRBJ1-2; the D gene is possibly TRBD1 (6 bases). V was pared by 5 bases and J by 3 bases, with 19 bases between. The CDR3 has 16 residues. CDR1 is SEHNR, CDR2 FQNEAQ, per germline (reference sequence). CDR3 bases: TGTGCCAGCAGCCCCCCCCGGGGGCGGGGGGACTATGGCTACACCTTC. Encoded protein: CASSPPRGRGDYGYTF. Full variable domain (remainder filled in from reference TRBV7-9 and TRBJ1-2): DTGVSQNPRHKITKRGQNVTFRCDPISEHNRLYWYRQTLGQGPEFLTYFQNEAQLEKSRLLSDRFSAERPKGSFSTLEIQRTEQGDSAMYLCASSPPRGRGDYGYTFGSGTRLTVV.

The V call is TRBV19, the J call TRBJ1-6; the D is unclear. Germline-derived CDR1 and CDR2 are LNHDA and SQIVND (reference sequence). V was pared by 5 bases and J by 3 bases, with 5 bases between. The length of the CDR3 is 13 residues. In DNA, the CDR3 is TGTGCCAGTAGTTACAGCTATAATTCACCCCTCCACTTT. Amino acids: CASSYSYNSPLHF.

This clone was counted only a few times. The chain uses TRBV14 and TRBJ1-5; TRBD1 agrees at 8 bases. The ends lost 1 base at V and 1 base at J; junction bases unmatched: 9. CDR3 length equals 18 residues. CDR1 is SGHDN, CDR2 FVKESK, per germline. CDR3: CASSQVFPDRGSNQPQHF. In nucleotides, the CDR3 is TGTGCCAGCAGCCAAGTTTTCCCTGACAGGGGCAGCAATCAGCCCCAGCATTTT.

The chain has TRBV28 and TRBJ2-5; TRBD2 might be the D (7 bases). This CDR3 is built from 15 residues. The germline V gene encodes CDR1 MDHEN and CDR2 SYDVKM. Trimming took 1 base from V and 5 from J, leaving 14 bases between them. For the CDR3, the DNA is TGTGCCAGCAGTTTATTGTCGGGGGGCTTGGAGACCCAGTACTTC. Its protein is CASSLLSGGLETQYF. The whole variable domain, filled in from reference TRBV28 and TRBJ2-5, reads DVKVTQSSRYLVKRTGEKVFLECVQDMDHENMFWYRQDPGLGLRLIYFSYDVKMKEKGDIPEGYSVSREKKERFSLILESASTNQTSMYLCASSLLSGGLETQYFGPGTRLLVL.

The chain uses TRBV28 and TRBJ1-5; no definite D call. Trimming stripped 8 bases from V and 7 bases from J, with 15 bases between. The CDR3 sequence is 13 residues long. Germline V gene lookup returns CDR1 MDHEN and CDR2 SYDVKM. This CDR3 reads CASRGRVDQPQHF. Here the CDR3 DNA reads TGTGCCAGCCGCGGGCGGGTAGACCAGCCCCAGCATTTT.

This clone appeared a few times. The rearrangement joins TRBV6-5 to TRBJ1-5, with D unresolved. Germline V gene lookup returns CDR1 MNHEY and CDR2 SVGAGI. Trimming removed 2 bases at V and 8 bases at J, with 13 bases between. This CDR3 has 14 amino acids. The CDR3 DNA sequence: TGTGCCAGCAGTTACAAGGACGGGAGGGAGCCCCAGCATTTT. Protein sequence: CASSYKDGREPQHF.

The V gene is TRBV19, the J gene TRBJ2-2; 8 bases are a match to TRBD2. This CDR3 spans 16 amino acids. Germline V gene data show CDR1 as LNHDA and CDR2 as SQIVND (reference sequence). V was pared by 3 bases and J by 3 bases, with 6 bases of the junction left unmatched. Written as DNA, the CDR3 is TGTGCCAGTAGTATGTCGGGAGGGCCCTACACCGGGGAGCTGTTTTTT. Translation: CASSMSGGPYTGELFF.

The V and J genes are TRBV5-4 and TRBJ2-7, with 9 bases that match TRBD1. The CDR3 is 14 residues long. The germline V gene encodes CDR1 SGHNT and CDR2 YYREEE (reference sequence). J lost 4 bases, V lost 3 bases, and 5 bases had no gene match. CDR3 in amino acids: CASSSGTGNYEQYF. CDR3 DNA sequence: TGTGCCAGCAGCTCCGGGACAGGGAATTACGAGCAGTACTTC. Using reference TRBV5-4 and TRBJ2-7 for the parts outside the CDR3, the full variable domain is ETGVTQSPTHLIKTRGQQVTLRCSSQSGHNTVSWYQQALGQGPQFIFQYYREEENGRGNFPPRFSGLQFPNYSSELNVNALELDDSALYLCASSSGTGNYEQYFGPGTRLTVT.

This rearrangement joins TRBV7-9 to TRBJ2-3; TRBD2 agrees at 7 bases. This CDR3 has 16 residues. Germline lookup yields CDR1 SEHNR and CDR2 FQNEAQ (reference sequence). V shed 1 base, J shed 1 base, and the junction held 5 bases outside the gene matches. This CDR3 is CASSLGLGRGTDTQYF. The CDR3 coding sequence is TGTGCCAGCAGCTTAGGTCTGGGGAGGGGCACAGATACGCAGTATTTT.